These T cell receptor beta chains were read from a single sample in a study of sequential checkpoint blockade in melanoma. Clones were sequenced by immunoSEQ multiplex PCR, and TCRdb holds only the in-frame ones, with some missing. The data show some 25,000 clones, about 80% seen once. The material sequenced was CD8+ T cells sorted from blood (inferred from file names), taken from a patient given nivolumab and ipilimumab in sequence. The receptors derive from a human donor with melanoma. Each CDR3 is given with its conserved first and last residue. The D gene is left open where the match is weak. Expanded clones get a size class; other rows say once, few or many, or leave the size out.

CASSPPLGGPQHF	TGTGCCAGCTCACCACCGTTGGGGGGGCCCCAGCATTTT	TRBV18	TRBJ1-5	few	-
CASKTGGSTDTQYF	TGTGCCAGCAAAACAGGGGGTAGCACAGATACGCAGTATTTT	TRBV2	TRBJ2-3	-	TRBD1
CASSITGAGANVLTF	TGTGCCAGCAGTATTACAGGGGCTGGGGCCAACGTCCTGACTTTC	TRBV6-1	TRBJ2-6	once	TRBD1
CASSFDTSGASTDTQYF	TGTGCCAGCAGCTTCGATACTAGCGGGGCTAGCACAGATACGCAGTATTTT	TRBV7-2	TRBJ2-3	-	TRBD2
CASSYSTGYGYTF	TGTGCCAGCAGTTACTCGACAGGGTATGGCTACACCTTC	TRBV4-2	TRBJ1-2	few	TRBD1
CASGGSGGNTDTQYF	TGTGCCAGCGGGGGATCCGGGGGGAACACAGATACGCAGTATTTT	TRBV25-1	TRBJ2-3	once	TRBD2
CASSFPTASESTDTQYF	TGTGCCAGCAGCTTCCCCACTGCGTCCGAAAGCACAGATACGCAGTATTTT	TRBV7-2	TRBJ2-3	few	-
CSVGLSGHGRVQYF	TGCAGCGTTGGTCTTTCGGGACATGGTCGGGTGCAGTACTTC	TRBV29-1	TRBJ2-7	once	-
CASSAGPGELFF	TGTGCCAGCAGCGCGGGCCCCGGGGAGCTGTTTTTT	TRBV7-9	TRBJ2-2	once	-
CASSVGGGSQNIQYF	TGTGCCAGCAGCGTAGGGGGAGGGTCCCAAAACATTCAGTACTTC	TRBV9	TRBJ2-4	-	TRBD2
CASSSSGSFLETQYF	TGTGCCAGCAGCTCCTCAGGGTCATTTTTGGAGACCCAGTACTTC	TRBV7-9	TRBJ2-5	-	-
CASSRRGVSYEQYF	TGTGCCAGCAGCCGGAGGGGAGTCTCCTACGAGCAGTACTTC	TRBV11-3	TRBJ2-7	-	-
CASSLLEEQYF	TGTGCCAGCAGCCTTCTAGAGGAGCAGTACTTC	TRBV5-6	TRBJ2-7	-	-
CASSANSAPRGYTF	TGTGCCAGCAGCGCCAACTCAGCGCCGCGTGGCTACACCTTC	TRBV9	TRBJ1-2	-	-
CASSPGGSGSYEQYF	TGTGCCAGCAGCCCGGGGGGAAGCGGGTCCTACGAGCAGTACTTC	TRBV9	TRBJ2-7	once	TRBD2
CASSKWLTDQPQHF	TGTGCCAGTAGTAAGTGGCTGACAGATCAGCCCCAGCATTTT	TRBV19	TRBJ1-5	-	-
CASSLYGDEQFF	TGTGCCAGCAGCTTATACGGTGATGAGCAGTTCTTC	TRBV7-8	TRBJ2-1	-	-
CASSYSGLGGETQYF	TGTGCCAGCAGTTACTCGGGCCTCGGGGGGGAGACCCAGTACTTC	TRBV6-5	TRBJ2-5	few	TRBD2
CASFPDSSYEQYF	TGTGCCAGCTTTCCGGACTCTTCCTACGAGCAGTACTTC	TRBV18	TRBJ2-7	few	-
CASSRLPGQDHEKLFF	TGCGCCAGCAGCCGCCTACCGGGACAGGACCATGAAAAACTGTTTTTT	TRBV4-3	TRBJ1-4	-	TRBD1
CASSVNSNNEQFF	TGTGCCAGCAGTGTGAACAGCAACAATGAGCAGTTCTTC	TRBV6-5	TRBJ2-1	-	-
CASSLALAEQFF	TGCGCCAGCAGCTTGGCTTTAGCTGAGCAGTTCTTC	TRBV5-1	TRBJ2-1	few	-
CAWSGGPEAFF	TGTGCCTGGAGTGGAGGGCCTGAAGCTTTCTTT	TRBV30	TRBJ1-1	-	-
CATRGGADTQYF	TGTGCCACCCGTGGGGGCGCCGATACGCAGTATTTT	TRBV2	TRBJ2-3	-	-
CASSEIAGTYNEQFF	TGTGCCAGCAGTGAGATAGCGGGGACTTACAATGAGCAGTTCTTC	TRBV27	TRBJ2-1	once	TRBD2
CSARSYNEQFF	TGCAGTGCTAGGAGTTACAATGAGCAGTTCTTC	TRBV20-1	TRBJ2-1	-	-
CASGKADRENTGELFF	TGTGCCAGCGGCAAGGCTGACAGGGAGAACACCGGGGAGCTGTTTTTT	TRBV25-1	TRBJ2-2	-	TRBD1
CASSQAQGEANYGYTF	TGTGCCAGCAGCCAGGCTCAGGGGGAAGCTAACTATGGCTACACCTTC	TRBV4-1	TRBJ1-2	-	TRBD1
CASSTGGGVRGTYGYTF	TGTGCCAGCAGCACAGGGGGAGGAGTGAGGGGGACCTATGGCTACACCTTC	TRBV11-2	TRBJ1-2	-	TRBD1
CSGTGNLDEQFF	TGCAGCGGGACAGGTAACTTGGATGAGCAGTTCTTC	TRBV29-1	TRBJ2-1	once	TRBD1
CASQISNGGNEQFF	TGTGCCAGCCAGATTAGCAACGGGGGCAATGAGCAGTTCTTC	TRBV6-1	TRBJ2-1	few	-
CASRASGGLETQYF	TGTGCCTCACGGGCTAGCGGGGGCCTAGAGACCCAGTACTTC	TRBV28	TRBJ2-5	-	TRBD2
CASSFGARDRASYEQYF	TGTGCCAGCAGCTTCGGCGCGAGGGACAGGGCCTCCTACGAGCAGTACTTC	TRBV7-6	TRBJ2-7	many	TRBD1
CASSFSRDYSPLHF	TGTGCCAGCAGTTTTTCTCGGGACTATTCACCCCTCCACTTT	TRBV27	TRBJ1-6	-	-
CASSPNPSGGADTQYF	TGTGCCAGCAGCCCCAACCCCAGCGGGGGGGCAGATACGCAGTATTTT	TRBV7-9	TRBJ2-3	-	TRBD2
CASSYSGLAYEQYF	TGTGCCAGCAGTTACTCGGGACTAGCATACGAGCAGTACTTC	TRBV6-5	TRBJ2-7	-	TRBD2
CASSPTGGSYNEQFF	TGTGCCAGCAGCCCCACGGGGGGATCCTACAATGAGCAGTTCTTC	TRBV5-4	TRBJ2-1	-	TRBD2
CASSLLAGGTDTQYF	TGCGCCAGCAGCCTACTAGCGGGGGGCACAGATACGCAGTATTTT	TRBV5-1	TRBJ2-3	-	TRBD2
CASSFIVGWARGLEGTDTQYF	TGTGCCAGCAGTTTTATAGTTGGTTGGGCCAGAGGGTTAGAAGGCACAGATACGCAGTATTTT	TRBV28	TRBJ2-3	once	-
CASSEWEGGSYEQYF	TGTGCCAGCAGTGAATGGGAAGGGGGCTCCTACGAGCAGTACTTC	TRBV6-1	TRBJ2-7	-	-
CSVEEQIEAFF	TGCAGCGTTGAAGAGCAGATTGAAGCTTTCTTT	TRBV29-1	TRBJ1-1	-	-
CASSNGGASYNEQFF	TGTGCCAGCAGCAATGGGGGGGCGTCCTACAATGAGCAGTTCTTC	TRBV21-1	TRBJ2-1	-	-
CASSLVGRVGNEQFF	TGTGCCAGCAGCTTAGTTGGCAGGGTGGGCAATGAGCAGTTCTTC	TRBV7-9	TRBJ2-1	-	-
CASSQDRGYEQYF	TGCGCCAGCAGCCAAGATCGGGGTTACGAGCAGTACTTC	TRBV4-1	TRBJ2-7	-	-
CASSLTGIKLAKNIQYF	TGCGCCAGCAGCTTAACAGGGATCAAGCTAGCCAAAAACATTCAGTACTTC	TRBV5-1	TRBJ2-4	-	-
CSVALFMGGVQTQYF	TGCAGCGTTGCCCTCTTCATGGGCGGGGTCCAGACCCAGTACTTC	TRBV29-1	TRBJ2-5	-	-
CASSLAGLAAYEQYF	TGTGCCAGCAGCTTGGCGGGACTAGCGGCGTACGAGCAGTACTTC	TRBV5-4	TRBJ2-7	few	TRBD2
CSVEDNGELFF	TGCAGCGTTGAGGACAACGGGGAGCTGTTTTTT	TRBV29-1	TRBJ2-2	-	-
CASSLMAGGTYEQYF	TGTGCCAGCAGCTTAATGGCGGGGGGTACCTACGAGCAGTACTTC	TRBV7-2	TRBJ2-7	-	TRBD2
CASSLTGGDSPYGYTF	TGTGCCAGCAGTTTGACAGGAGGGGACAGTCCCTATGGCTACACCTTC	TRBV27	TRBJ1-2	-	TRBD1
CASSEGPWGVNYGYTF	TGTGCCAGCAGCGAAGGTCCTTGGGGGGTTAACTATGGCTACACCTTC	TRBV9	TRBJ1-2	-	-
CAWSDPRQGLNYEQYF	TGTGCCTGGAGTGACCCCAGACAGGGATTGAACTACGAGCAGTACTTC	TRBV30	TRBJ2-7	-	TRBD1